This T cell receptor (beta chain) was documented in a study of shared clonotypes between healthy human individuals. Study conclusions and caveats: The authors sampled blood alone, and tissue repertoires likely differ. The genetic and exposure-history diversity represented was limited by few donors.

Data came from immunoSEQ multiplex PCR; TCRdb stores just in-frame clones and leaves some out. Of over 400,000 clones listed, around 73% were seen once; the top ten hold 9.5% to 15%. With regard to this clone: Antigen specificity is unknown.

The CDR3 spans 11 residues. V was shortened by 8 bases and J by 6 bases, with 11 bases between the two germline ends. In germline, CDR1 is LGHNA, CDR2 YSLEER. Sequenced sample: PBMCs. The chain uses TRBV4-3 and TRBJ2-7; a possible D gene is TRBD2 (5 bases). This TCR was recovered from a middle-aged woman in good health. Some clones in this sample may be carry-over from other donors' samples. The CDR3 sequence is CASRGGSEQYF. The CDR3, as DNA: TGCGCCAGCCGAGGTGGGAGCGAGCAGTACTTC.